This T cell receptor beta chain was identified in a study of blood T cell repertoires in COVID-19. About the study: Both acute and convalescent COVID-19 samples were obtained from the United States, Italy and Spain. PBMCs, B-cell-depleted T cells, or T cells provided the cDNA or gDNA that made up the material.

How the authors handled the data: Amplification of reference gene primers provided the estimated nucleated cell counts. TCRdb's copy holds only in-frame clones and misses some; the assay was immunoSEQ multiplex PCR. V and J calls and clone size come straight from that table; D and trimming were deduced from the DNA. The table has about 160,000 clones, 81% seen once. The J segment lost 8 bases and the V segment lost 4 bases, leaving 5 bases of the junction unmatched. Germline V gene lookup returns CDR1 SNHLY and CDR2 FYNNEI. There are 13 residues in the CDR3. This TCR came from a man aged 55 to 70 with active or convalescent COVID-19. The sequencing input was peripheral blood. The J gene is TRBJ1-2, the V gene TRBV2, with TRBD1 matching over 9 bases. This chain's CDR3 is CASSATGGEGYTF. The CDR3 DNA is TGTGCCAGCAGTGCCACAGGGGGCGAAGGCTACACCTTC.